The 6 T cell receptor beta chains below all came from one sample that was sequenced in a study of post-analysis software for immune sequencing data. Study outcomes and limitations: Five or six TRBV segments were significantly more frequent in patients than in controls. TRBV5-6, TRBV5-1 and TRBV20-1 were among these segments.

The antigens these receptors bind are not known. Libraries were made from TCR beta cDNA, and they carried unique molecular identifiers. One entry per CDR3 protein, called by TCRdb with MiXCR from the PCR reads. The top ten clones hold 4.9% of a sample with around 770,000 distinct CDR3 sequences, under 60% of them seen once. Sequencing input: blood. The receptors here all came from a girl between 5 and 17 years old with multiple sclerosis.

The CDR3 region is CASRGQGTGTQYF. CDR3 nucleotides: TGTGCCAGCAGGGGACAGGGGACGGGGACCCAGTACTTC. This chain connects TRBV12-3 or TRBV12-4 to TRBJ2-5; 10 bases map to TRBD1. V shed 6 bases and J 7 bases; nucleotides not matched to a gene: 5. This CDR3 has 13 residues.

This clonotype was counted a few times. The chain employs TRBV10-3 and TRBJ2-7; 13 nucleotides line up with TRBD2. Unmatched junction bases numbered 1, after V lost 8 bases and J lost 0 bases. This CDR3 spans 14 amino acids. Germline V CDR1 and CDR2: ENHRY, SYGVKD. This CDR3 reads CAIGLAGASYEQYF. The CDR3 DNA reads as TGTGCCATCGGACTAGCGGGAGCCTCCTACGAGCAGTACTTC.

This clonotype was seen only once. The CDR3 region has the DNA TGCGCCAGCAGCCAAGGGACAACAGCCTACGAGCAGTACTTC. Amino acid sequence: CASSQGTTAYEQYF. The chain combines TRBV4-1 with TRBJ2-7; D might be TRBD1 (5 bases). V dropped 1 base and J dropped 2 bases, with 9 bases sitting between them. The CDR3 is made up of 14 amino acids. Germline V lookup: CDR1 MGHRA, CDR2 YSYEKL.

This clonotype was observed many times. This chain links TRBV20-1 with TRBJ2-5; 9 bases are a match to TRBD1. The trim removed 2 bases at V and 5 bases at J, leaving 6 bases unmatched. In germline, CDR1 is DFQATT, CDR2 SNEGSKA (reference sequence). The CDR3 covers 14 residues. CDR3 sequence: CSARSGQGLETQYF. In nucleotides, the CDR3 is TGCAGTGCTAGATCGGGACAGGGACTGGAGACCCAGTACTTC.

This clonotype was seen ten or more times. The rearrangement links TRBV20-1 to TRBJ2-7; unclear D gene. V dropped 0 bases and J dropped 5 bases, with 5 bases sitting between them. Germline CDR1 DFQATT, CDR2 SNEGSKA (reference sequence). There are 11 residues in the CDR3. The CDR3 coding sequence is TGCAGTGCTAGAGATATCGACGAGCAGTACTTC. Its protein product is CSARDIDEQYF.

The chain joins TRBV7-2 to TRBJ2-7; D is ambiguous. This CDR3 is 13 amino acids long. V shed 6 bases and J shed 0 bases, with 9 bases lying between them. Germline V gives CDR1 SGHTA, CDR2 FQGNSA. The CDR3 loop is CASSSAASYEQYF. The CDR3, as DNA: TGTGCCAGCAGTTCCGCGGCCTCCTACGAGCAGTACTTC.